The source of this T cell receptor beta chain is a study of T cells in Graves' hyperthyroidism and ophthalmopathy. The study, taken as a whole, reports: The model identified upcoming ophthalmopathy a median 6.5 months ahead of onset. Stable hyperthyroidism and ophthalmopathy were separated using 13 V-J signatures.

There are 14 residues in the CDR3. Germline lookup yields CDR1 SNHLY and CDR2 FYNNEI. V lost 2 bases to trimming and J lost 2 bases, with 9 bases between them. Pregnant or lactating patients were excluded, as were those with uncontrolled infection or other autoimmune disease. The diagnostic basis comprised clinical symptoms, serum thyroxine and TRAb, thyroid ultrasound and orbital computed tomography. On this clonotype itself: As yet, its antigen is unknown.

Authors of the study amplified TCR beta CDR3 regions from RNA transcripts. HTBI primers were used for first-round RT-PCR of the TCR CDR3. TCRdb ran MiXCR on the multiplex PCR reads and lists one entry per CDR3 protein. The repertoire holds around 600,000 distinct CDR3 sequences, with roughly 46% as singletons. V and J are TRBV2 and TRBJ2-5, with TRBD1 as a possible D gene (5 bases). Input material: peripheral blood or thyroid tissue (not recorded which). The receptor was isolated from an adult man with Graves' disease, either hyperthyroidism or ophthalmopathy (not recorded which). The DNA for the CDR3 is TGTGCCAGCAGTGAACTTGGGGCACAAGAGACCCAGTACTTC. Translation gives CASSELGAQETQYF.